This TCR beta chain comes out of a study of CD8 T cells in ankylosing spondylitis. Study-wide findings and caveats: Disease-linked clones were CD8+ and relatively rare in peripheral blood.

The CDR3 runs to 13 residues. V lost 7 bases, J lost 5 bases, and 14 bases lay in between. This clonotype was detected a few times. What it recognizes is unknown. Each CDR3 protein is one row after TCRdb ran MiXCR on the 5' RACE reads. Of some 340,000 distinct CDR3 sequences in the sample, roughly 15% were seen once. This receptor was taken from a male donor with ankylosing spondylitis or in good health (not recorded which). Sequences were obtained from blood, either unsorted or a sorted T cell fraction (not recorded which). This chain links TRBV12-3 or TRBV12-4 with TRBJ1-1; D is possibly TRBD1 (6 bases). The CDR3 DNA follows: TGTGCCAGCATCTCAGGGGTAGGAACTGAAGCTTTCTTT. It specifies CASISGVGTEAFF.